This T cell receptor beta chain was profiled in a study of blood T cell repertoires in COVID-19. Background on the study: The United States, Italy and Spain were the sources of the acute and convalescent COVID-19 samples. PBMCs, B-cell-depleted T cells, or T cells provided the cDNA or gDNA that made up the material.

Patients at the Seattle site were enrolled during active infection and followed longitudinally. In the authors' workflow: For nucleated cells, counts were estimated from reference gene primer amplification. Libraries were prepared by immunoSEQ multiplex PCR; TCRdb keeps only in-frame clonotypes and omits some of them. For V, J and clone size, that table is used; D and trimming come from the DNA. Here the sample spans around 160,000 clones, roughly 89% being singletons. Germline CDR1 and CDR2: LGHDT and YNNKEL (reference sequence). The CDR3 is 14 residues long. V dropped 4 bases and J dropped 1; count of bases not matched to a gene: 3.

The sample comprised peripheral blood. The TCR originated in a woman in her 70s with COVID-19, enrolled during active disease. The rearrangement joins TRBV3-1 (or the pseudogene TRBV3-2) to TRBJ1-1, with 7 bases matching TRBD1. The CDR3 nucleotides are TGTGCCAGCAGCCGTGACAGGGAGAACACTGAAGCTTTCTTT. It encodes CASSRDRENTEAFF.